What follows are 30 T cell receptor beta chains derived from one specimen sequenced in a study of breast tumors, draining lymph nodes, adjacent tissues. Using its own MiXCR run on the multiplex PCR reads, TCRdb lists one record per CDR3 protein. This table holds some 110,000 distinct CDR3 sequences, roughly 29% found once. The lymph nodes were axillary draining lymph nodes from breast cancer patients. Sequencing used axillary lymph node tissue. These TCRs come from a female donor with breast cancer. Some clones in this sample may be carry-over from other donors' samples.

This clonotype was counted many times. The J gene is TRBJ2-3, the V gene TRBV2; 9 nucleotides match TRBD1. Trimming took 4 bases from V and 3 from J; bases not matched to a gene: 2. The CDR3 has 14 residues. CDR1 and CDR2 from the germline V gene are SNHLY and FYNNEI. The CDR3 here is CASSGGQGTDTQYF. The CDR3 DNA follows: TGTGCCAGCAGTGGAGGACAGGGGACAGATACGCAGTATTTT.

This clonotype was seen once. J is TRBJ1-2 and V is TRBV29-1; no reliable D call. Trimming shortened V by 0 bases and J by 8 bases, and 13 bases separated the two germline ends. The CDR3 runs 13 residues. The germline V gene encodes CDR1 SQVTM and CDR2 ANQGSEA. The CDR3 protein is CSVEDLGAGGYTF. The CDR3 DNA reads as TGCAGCGTTGAAGATTTGGGAGCTGGAGGCTACACCTTC.

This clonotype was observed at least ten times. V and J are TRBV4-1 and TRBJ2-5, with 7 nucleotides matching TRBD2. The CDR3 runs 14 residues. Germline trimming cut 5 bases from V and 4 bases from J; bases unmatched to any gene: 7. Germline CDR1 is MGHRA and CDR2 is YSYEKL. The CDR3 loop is CASSAAGRGETQYF. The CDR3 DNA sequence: TGCGCCAGCAGCGCCGCAGGGAGGGGAGAGACCCAGTACTTC.

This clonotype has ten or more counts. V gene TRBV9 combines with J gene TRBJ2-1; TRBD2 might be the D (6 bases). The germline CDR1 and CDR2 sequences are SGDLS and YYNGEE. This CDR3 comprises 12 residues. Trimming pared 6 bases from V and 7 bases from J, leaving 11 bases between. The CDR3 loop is CASNLGGNEQFF. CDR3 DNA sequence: TGTGCCAGCAATTTGGGAGGAAATGAGCAGTTCTTC.

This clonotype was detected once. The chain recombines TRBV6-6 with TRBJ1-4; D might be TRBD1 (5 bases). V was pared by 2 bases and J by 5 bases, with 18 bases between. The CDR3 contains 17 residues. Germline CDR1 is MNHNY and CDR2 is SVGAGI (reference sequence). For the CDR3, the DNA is TGTGCCAGCAGTTACATGACTAGCGGGGGGTACAATGAAAAACTGTTTTTT. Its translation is CASSYMTSGGYNEKLFF.

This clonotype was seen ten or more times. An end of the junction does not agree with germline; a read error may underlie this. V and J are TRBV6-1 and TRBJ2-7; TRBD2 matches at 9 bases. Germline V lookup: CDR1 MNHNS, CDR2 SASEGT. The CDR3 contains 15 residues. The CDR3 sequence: CASRDTYTSGFRSSF. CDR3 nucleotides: TGTGCCAGCAGGGATACTTACACTAGCGGGTTCCGGTCCAGCTTC.

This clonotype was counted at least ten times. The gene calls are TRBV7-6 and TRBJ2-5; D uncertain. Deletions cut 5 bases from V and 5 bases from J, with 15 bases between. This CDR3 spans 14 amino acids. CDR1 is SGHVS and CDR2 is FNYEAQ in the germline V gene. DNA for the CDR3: TGTGCCAGCAGCCCCGGGCCTAGGGTGGAGACCCAGTACTTC. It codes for CASSPGPRVETQYF.

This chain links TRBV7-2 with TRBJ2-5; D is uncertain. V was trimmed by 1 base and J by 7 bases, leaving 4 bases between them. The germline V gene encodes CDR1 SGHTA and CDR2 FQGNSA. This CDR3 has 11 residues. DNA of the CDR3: TGTGCCAGCAGCTTAGGAAGGACCCAGTACTTC. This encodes CASSLGRTQYF.

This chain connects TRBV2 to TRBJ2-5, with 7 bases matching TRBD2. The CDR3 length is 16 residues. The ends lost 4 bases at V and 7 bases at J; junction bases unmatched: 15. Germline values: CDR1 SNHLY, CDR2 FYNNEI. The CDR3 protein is CASSGLAHIYQGTQYF. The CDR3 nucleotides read TGTGCCAGCAGTGGACTAGCCCACATCTACCAGGGGACCCAGTACTTC. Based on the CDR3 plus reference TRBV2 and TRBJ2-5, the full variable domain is EPEVTQTPSHQVTQMGQEVILRCVPISNHLYFYWYRQILGQKVEFLVSFYNNEISEKSEIFDDQFSVERPDGSNFTLKIRSTKLEDSAMYFCASSGLAHIYQGTQYFGPGTRLLVL.

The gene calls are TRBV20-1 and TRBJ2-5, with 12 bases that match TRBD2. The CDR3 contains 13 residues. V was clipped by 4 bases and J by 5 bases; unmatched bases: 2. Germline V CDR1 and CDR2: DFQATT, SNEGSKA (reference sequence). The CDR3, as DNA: TGCAGTGCTACCGGGACTAGCGGGGAGACCCAGTACTTC. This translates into CSATGTSGETQYF.

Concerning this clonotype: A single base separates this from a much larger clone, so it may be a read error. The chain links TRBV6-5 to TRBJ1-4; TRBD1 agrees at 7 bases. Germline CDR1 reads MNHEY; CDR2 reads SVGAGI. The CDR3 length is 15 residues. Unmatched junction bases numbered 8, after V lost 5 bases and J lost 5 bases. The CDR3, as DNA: TGTGCCAGCAGTCACCGAGGGACAGAAAATGAAAAACTGTTTTTT. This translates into CASSHRGTENEKLFF.

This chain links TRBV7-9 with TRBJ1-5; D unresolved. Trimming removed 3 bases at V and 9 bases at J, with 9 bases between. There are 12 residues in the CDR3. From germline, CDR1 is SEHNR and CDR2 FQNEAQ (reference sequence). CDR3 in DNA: TGTGCCAGCAGCTTGGAGATTGGGCCCCAGCATTTT. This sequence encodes CASSLEIGPQHF.

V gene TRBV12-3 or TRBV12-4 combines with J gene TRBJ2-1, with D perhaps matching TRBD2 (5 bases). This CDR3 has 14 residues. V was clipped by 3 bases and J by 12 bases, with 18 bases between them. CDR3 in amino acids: CASSLAGLTDTQFF. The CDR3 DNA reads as TGTGCCAGCAGTTTGGCGGGTCTCACAGATACGCAGTTCTTC.

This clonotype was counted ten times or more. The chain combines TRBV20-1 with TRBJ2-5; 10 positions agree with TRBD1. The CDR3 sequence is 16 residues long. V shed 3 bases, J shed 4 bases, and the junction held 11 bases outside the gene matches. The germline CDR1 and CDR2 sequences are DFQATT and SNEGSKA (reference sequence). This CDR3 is CSARWATGGLRETQYF. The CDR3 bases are TGCAGTGCTAGGTGGGCGACAGGGGGCTTGCGAGAGACCCAGTACTTC.

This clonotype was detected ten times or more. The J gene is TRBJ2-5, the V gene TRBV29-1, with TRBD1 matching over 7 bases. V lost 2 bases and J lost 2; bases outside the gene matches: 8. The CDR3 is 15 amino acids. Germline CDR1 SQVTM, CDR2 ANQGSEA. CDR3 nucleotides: TGCAGCGTTGAACACAGGGGCTCGGGGCAAGAGACCCAGTACTTC. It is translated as CSVEHRGSGQETQYF.

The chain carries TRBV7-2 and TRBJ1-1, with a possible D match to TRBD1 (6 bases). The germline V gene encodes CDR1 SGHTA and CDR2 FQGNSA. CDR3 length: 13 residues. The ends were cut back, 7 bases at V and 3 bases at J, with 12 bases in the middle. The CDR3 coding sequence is TGTGCCAGCAAATATGGGGGGCACACTGAAGCTTTCTTT. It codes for CASKYGGHTEAFF.

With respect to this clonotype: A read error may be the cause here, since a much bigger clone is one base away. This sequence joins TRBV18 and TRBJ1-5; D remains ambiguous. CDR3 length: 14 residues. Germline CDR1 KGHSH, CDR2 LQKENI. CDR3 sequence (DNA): TGTGCCAGCACACCAGGAGGGTTGGATCAGCCCCAGCATTTT. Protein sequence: CASTPGGLDQPQHF.

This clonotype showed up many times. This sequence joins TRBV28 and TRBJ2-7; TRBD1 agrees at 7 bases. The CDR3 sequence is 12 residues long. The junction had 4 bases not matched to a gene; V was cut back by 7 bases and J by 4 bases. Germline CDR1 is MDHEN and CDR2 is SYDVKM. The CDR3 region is CASTTRGYEQYF. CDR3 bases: TGTGCCAGCACCACCAGGGGGTACGAGCAGTACTTC.

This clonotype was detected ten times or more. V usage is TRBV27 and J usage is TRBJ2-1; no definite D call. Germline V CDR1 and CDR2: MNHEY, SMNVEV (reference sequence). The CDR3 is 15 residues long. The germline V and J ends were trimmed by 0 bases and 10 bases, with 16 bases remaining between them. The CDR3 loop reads CASSLSRAVAREQFF. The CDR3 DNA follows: TGTGCCAGCAGTTTATCCCGGGCAGTGGCTAGGGAGCAGTTCTTC.

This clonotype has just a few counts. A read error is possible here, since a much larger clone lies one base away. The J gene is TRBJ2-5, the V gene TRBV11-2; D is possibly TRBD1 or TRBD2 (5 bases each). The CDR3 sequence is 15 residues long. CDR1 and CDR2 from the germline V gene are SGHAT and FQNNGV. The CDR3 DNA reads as TGTGCCAGCAGCTTGCGTAGGGGCCGCTGGGAGACCCGGTACTTC. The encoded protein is CASSLRRGRWETRYF.

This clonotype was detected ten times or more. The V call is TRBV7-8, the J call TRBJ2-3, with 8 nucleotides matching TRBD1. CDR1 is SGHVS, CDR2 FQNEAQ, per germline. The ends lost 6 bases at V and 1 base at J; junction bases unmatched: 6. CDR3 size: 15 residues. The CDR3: CASRKGQARTDTQYF. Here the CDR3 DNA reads TGTGCCAGCAGAAAGGGACAGGCCCGCACAGATACGCAGTATTTT.

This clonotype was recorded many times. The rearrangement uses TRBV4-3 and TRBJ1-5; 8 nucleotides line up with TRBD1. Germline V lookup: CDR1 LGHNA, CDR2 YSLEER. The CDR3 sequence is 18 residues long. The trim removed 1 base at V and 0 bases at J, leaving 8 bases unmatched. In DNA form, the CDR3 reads TGCGCCAGCAGCCAAGTGGCAGGGGGCCTGAGTAGCAATCAGCCCCAGCATTTT. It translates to CASSQVAGGLSSNQPQHF.

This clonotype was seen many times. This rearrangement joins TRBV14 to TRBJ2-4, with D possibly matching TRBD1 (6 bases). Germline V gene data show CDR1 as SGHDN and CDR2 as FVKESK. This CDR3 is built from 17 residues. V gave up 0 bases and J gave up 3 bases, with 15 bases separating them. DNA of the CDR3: TGTGCCAGCAGCCAAGATGGGTTAAGGACAGTCAAAAACATTCAGTACTTC. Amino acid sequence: CASSQDGLRTVKNIQYF.

As DNA, the CDR3 is TGTGCCAGCAGTACCCGGCCCCTCGGGGGGAATCAGCCCCAGCATTTT. It codes for CASSTRPLGGNQPQHF. This chain joins TRBV27 and TRBJ1-5; D is perhaps TRBD1 (5 bases). Germline-derived CDR1 and CDR2 are MNHEY and SMNVEV (reference sequence). Trimming cost V 5 bases and J 4 bases, with 18 bases left between them. This CDR3 has 16 residues.

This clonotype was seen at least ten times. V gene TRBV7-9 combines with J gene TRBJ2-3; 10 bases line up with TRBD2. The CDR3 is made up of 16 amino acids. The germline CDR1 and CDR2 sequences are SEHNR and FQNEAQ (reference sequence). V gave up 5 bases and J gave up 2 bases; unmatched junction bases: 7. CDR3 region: CASSQRTSGHTDTQYF. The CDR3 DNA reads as TGTGCCAGCAGCCAACGGACTAGCGGCCACACAGATACGCAGTATTTT.

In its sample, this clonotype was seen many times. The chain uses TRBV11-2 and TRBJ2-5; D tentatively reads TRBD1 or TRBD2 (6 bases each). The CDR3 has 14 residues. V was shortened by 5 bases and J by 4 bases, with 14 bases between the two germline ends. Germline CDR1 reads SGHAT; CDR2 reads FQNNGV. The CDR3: CASSLYREVETQYF. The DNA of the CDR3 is TGTGCCAGCAGCCTCTACAGGGAGGTAGAGACCCAGTACTTC.

CDR3 amino acids: CASILRQGGWNTGELFF. As DNA, the CDR3 is TGTGCCAGCATCTTGCGACAGGGGGGGTGGAACACCGGGGAGCTGTTTTTT. The chain employs TRBV12-3 or TRBV12-4 and TRBJ2-2, with 9 nucleotides matching TRBD1. The V segment lost 7 bases and the J segment 1 base; nucleotides outside the gene matches: 10. The CDR3 contains 17 residues.

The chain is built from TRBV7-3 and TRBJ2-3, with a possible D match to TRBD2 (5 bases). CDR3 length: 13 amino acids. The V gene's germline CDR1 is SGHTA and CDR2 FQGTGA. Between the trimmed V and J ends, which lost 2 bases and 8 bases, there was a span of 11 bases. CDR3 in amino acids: CASSLDHRGTQYF. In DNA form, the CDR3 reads TGTGCCAGCAGCTTAGACCACCGGGGTACGCAGTATTTT.

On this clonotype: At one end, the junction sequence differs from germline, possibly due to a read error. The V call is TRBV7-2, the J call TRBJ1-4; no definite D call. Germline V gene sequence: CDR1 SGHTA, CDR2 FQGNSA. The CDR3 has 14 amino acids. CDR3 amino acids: CTSSLVGFSEKLFF. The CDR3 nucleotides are TGTACCAGCAGCTTAGTGGGATTTTCCGAAAAACTGTTTTTC.

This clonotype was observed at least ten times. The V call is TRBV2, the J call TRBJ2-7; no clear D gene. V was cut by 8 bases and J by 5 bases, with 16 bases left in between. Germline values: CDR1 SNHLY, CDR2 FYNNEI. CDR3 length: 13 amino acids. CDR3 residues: CASWSQTNHEQYF. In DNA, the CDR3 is TGTGCCAGCTGGAGTCAGACGAACCACGAGCAGTACTTC.